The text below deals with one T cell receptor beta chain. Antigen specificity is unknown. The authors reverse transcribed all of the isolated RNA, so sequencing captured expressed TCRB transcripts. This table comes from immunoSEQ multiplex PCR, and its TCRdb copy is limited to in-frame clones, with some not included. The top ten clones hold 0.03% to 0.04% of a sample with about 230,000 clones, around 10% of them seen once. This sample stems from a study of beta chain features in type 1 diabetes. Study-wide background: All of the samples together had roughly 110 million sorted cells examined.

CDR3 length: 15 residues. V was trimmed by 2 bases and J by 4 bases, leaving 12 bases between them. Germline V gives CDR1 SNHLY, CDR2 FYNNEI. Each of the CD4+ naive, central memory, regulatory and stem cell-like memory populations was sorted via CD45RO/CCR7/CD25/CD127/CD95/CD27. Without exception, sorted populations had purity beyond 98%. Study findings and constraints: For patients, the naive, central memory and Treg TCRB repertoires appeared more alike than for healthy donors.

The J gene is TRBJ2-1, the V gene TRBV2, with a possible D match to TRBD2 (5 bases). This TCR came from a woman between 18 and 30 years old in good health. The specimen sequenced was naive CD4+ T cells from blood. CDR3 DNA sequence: TGTGCCAGCAGTGAACCGGCCCGAGGGTACAATGAGCAGTTCTTC. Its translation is CASSEPARGYNEQFF. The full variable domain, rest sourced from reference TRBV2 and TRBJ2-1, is EPEVTQTPSHQVTQMGQEVILRCVPISNHLYFYWYRQILGQKVEFLVSFYNNEISEKSEIFDDQFSVERPDGSNFTLKIRSTKLEDSAMYFCASSEPARGYNEQFFGPGTRLTVL.